This T cell receptor (beta chain) was captured by sequencing in a study of cytomegalovirus exposure and HLA in healthy donors (TCRdb year 2017). Describing the broader study: An earlier analysis of several hundred of the donors reported about 250 Gb of sequence data and around 120 million unique TCR beta sequences from 150 million to 200 million T cells. Approximately 300 gigabases of sequencing data and approximately 85 million unique TCR sequences were included in an early release covering roughly 700 HLA-typed donors. The genetic ancestry cluster associated with self-reported Caucasian donors included 81% of the roughly 410 genotyped donors. The study aimed to test whether signatures of past pathogen exposure could be identified by cataloging public T cell receptors. The study used immunosequencing to profile the T cell repertoires of several hundred subjects and linked those repertoires to cytomegalovirus serostatus. Besides the first cohort of some 670 subjects, a separate validation cohort made up of roughly 120 different subjects was used. To predict cytomegalovirus infection status, the study combined high-throughput TCR immunosequencing, statistical association of individual TCRs with disease status, and machine learning. To study patterns of TCR occurrence, a later analysis re-analyzed previously published TCR beta repertoires from several hundred donors and added high-resolution HLA genotyping. Rather than drawing on any new phenotypic data, the later analysis identified candidate immune exposures from TCR beta sequences and the way those sequences occurred across donors. To decide whether each TCR beta V gene segment behaved as functional or pseudogenic, an earlier analysis of several hundred of the donors relied on high-throughput TCR beta sequencing. Donor age, sex, ethnicity and CMV serostatus were collected together with the repertoire data. A later genetic analysis took genome-wide SNP genotypes for about 65% of the 666 donors and used that subset as a discovery cohort. All discovery cohort repertoires had been generated using a single sequencing platform. HLA typing included class I and class II loci at four-digit resolution. Typing coverage differed by locus: A, B, C, DRB1 and DQB1 were typed in roughly 620-630 donors, DQA1 in about 560, DPA1 in around 600, and DPB1 in just under 490. Roughly 5 DR-DQ haplotypes were handled as single units for association and clustering, since linkage in the cohort was strong. On average, approximately 250,000 unique TCR beta nucleotide sequences were sequenced per donor among more than 350 genotyped donors of the cohort, with about 17% of those sequences being non-productive.

Regarding this clone: Its antigen target is currently unknown.

Library creation used the immunoSEQ multiplex PCR assay. A mixture of 60 forward primers for TCR Vbeta segments and 13 reverse primers for TCR Jbeta segments was used in the multiplex PCR. The CDR3 region of rearranged TCR beta genes was amplified from genomic DNA with a multiplex PCR assay. The amplified TCR beta libraries were sequenced on the Illumina HiSeq System as 87-base-pair reads. As for the original processing: A later analysis tallied tens of millions of unique TCR beta chains across the 640 or so repertoires, and around 10 million of those chains were shared by two or more donors. A nearest-neighbor algorithm error-corrected the raw reads and collapsed the reads into unique sequences, merging closely related sequences to remove PCR and sequencing errors. V, D and J gene segments were assigned by aligning CDR3 sequences to IMGT reference sequences. Each retained sequence needed at least a six-nucleotide match to both a V gene segment and a J gene segment. Rearrangements were classified as productive when the CDR3 lacked stop codons and remained in frame with V and J, and all other rearrangements were classified as non-productive. CDR3 was defined by IMGT convention, running from the second conserved V-encoded cysteine to the conserved J-encoded phenylalanine. The earlier analysis of roughly 590 of the donors excluded sequences that lacked an unambiguous match to a single V gene segment. In an earlier analysis of approximately 610 of the donors, V segments were called functional above 56.7% productive rearrangements and were called segregating when the between-donor standard deviation exceeded 5%. To diagnose cytomegalovirus status from the catalog of TCR beta chain sequences, a statistical classification framework was built. A later analysis assigned V and J genes by comparing TCR nucleotide sequences with IMGT/GENE-DB human TR gene sequences. A later analysis assigned CDR3 sequences and most-parsimonious VDJ recombination scenarios with the TCRdist pipeline. In a later analysis, each TCR beta chain was defined by its CDR3 amino acid sequence together with its V-gene family, and reads lacking a unique V-gene family were excluded. To address suspected cross-contamination and a sequencing artifact, a later analysis removed roughly 640 highly shared, low-generation-probability nucleotide sequences. A later analysis calculated a clonal expansion index for each public chain from normalized within-repertoire ranks of inferred template counts. In a later analysis, generation probabilities were computed with a VDJ recombination model fitted to out-of-frame rearrangements, and the resulting probabilities were checked against IGoR. In a later analysis, hypergeometric tests were used to score TCR-TCR, TCR-HLA and TCR-CMV co-occurrence, with a repertoire-size bias correction applied to TCR pairs. To estimate false discovery rates, a later analysis permuted the HLA or CMV assignments 20 times. A later analysis grouped co-occurring TCRs with DBSCAN, adding TCRdist sequence similarity when clustering within HLA-allele-positive subsets. Repertoires with fewer than 30,000 or more than 120,000 public chains were left out of co-occurrence clustering, as were about five repertoires with anomalous nucleotide sharing. TCRdb holds this immuneACCESS table with in-frame rearrangements only. Some clones are missing; in checked studies, unresolved V genes explain under half, and the rest has no known cause. V and J calls and clone size are copied from that table; D and trimming were computed from the DNA. This sample's listing comprises under 250,000 clones. Of the sample, roughly 1.1% falls within the top ten clones.

In total, roughly 710 healthy bone marrow donors made up the cohort. Cohort members were all nominally healthy when sampled, although unrecorded immune exposures were likely present. The donor tested CMV seropositive and was one of the 289 seropositive cohort members. A peripheral blood sample was collected from each donor, and TCR beta sequencing was performed on peripheral blood mononuclear cells. Genomic DNA extraction from the blood cell samples was performed with the Qiagen DNeasy Blood Extraction Kit. General conclusions and limits of the study: Because some donors lacked HLA typing at each locus, the association tests relied only on the typed subset. A few of the identified cytomegalovirus-associated TCR beta chains were confirmed in vitro to be specific for cytomegalovirus antigens. Specific HLA alleles were associated with 15,000 to 20,000 TCR beta sequences at a false discovery rate of 0.05 in a later analysis. CMV serostatus was the only immune exposure information available for the cohort. A later analysis found that most CMV-associated TCR beta chains appeared HLA-restricted, with HLA associations seemingly driven largely by CMV exposure. Presence/absence analyses assumed roughly uniform sequencing depth across donors, an assumption that may not hold. Most TCR sequences were seen in very few donors, while some public TCRs were found in many individuals. In an earlier analysis of approximately 590 of the donors, most TCR beta V segments appeared in productive rearrangements about 90% or about 30% of the time, broadly matching IMGT annotations. When HLA alleles, especially DR and DQ, strongly co-occurred, attributing TCR associations to individual alleles was difficult. A later analysis found that TCR association rates varied across HLA loci, with DRB1 alleles showing the most associated TCRs and HLA-C alleles the fewest. In this cohort, only TCR beta chains were sequenced, and detectable features were limited by the absence of alpha or paired-chain data. Several of the top co-occurrence clusters appeared to be linked to parvovirus B19, influenza, CMV and Epstein-Barr virus, according to a later analysis. It was suggested by the authors that the approach could potentially be generalized to other disease states and immunological phenotypes. A later analysis found that HLA-associated TCR beta chains were more clonally expanded and had lower generation probabilities than equally common non-associated chains. Correlated functional status among segregating V segments might reflect linkage disequilibrium, but an unknown experimental factor could not be ruled out. A cluster of highly shared sequence variants was judged likely to represent a technical artifact of the sequencing pipeline. A further reported finding was that TCR beta sequences accurately predicted the HLA-A and HLA-B alleles for most subjects in the first cohort. About 17 rarely observed V segments, including chromosome 9 orphons, were excluded from the earlier analysis of almost 600 of the donors because counts were too low. An association between a missense DCLRE1C variant and V-gene and J-gene trimming of TCR beta chains was found in a later genetic analysis and replicated in an independent cohort. A later genetic analysis reported fewer N-insertions in productive TCRs among donors in an Asian-associated ancestry cluster than the roughly 720-donor mean. The classifier was reported to diagnose cytomegalovirus status with high specificity and sensitivity in both the original cohort and the validation cohort. In the study, 164 TCR beta chains were listed as associated with cytomegalovirus.

This TCR came from a girl under 10 years old in good health and CMV-seropositive. The source material was PBMCs.

The CDR3 protein sequence reads: CASSAPGQFSGNTIYF. The sequence in DNA is TGTGCCAGCAGTGCCCCGGGACAGTTCTCTGGAAACACCATATATTTT. Recombination connected TRBV6-1 to TRBJ1-3; 7 bases in between match TRBD1. CDR1 and CDR2 were assigned from the germline V gene as MNHNS and SASEGT. V ends up 4 bases short and J 0 bases short, with an unmatched junction base count of 6. Reading from cysteine to phenylalanine, the CDR3 counts 16 amino acids. Left in the record is the CDR3 DNA by itself, 48 bases read in frame from the first base.